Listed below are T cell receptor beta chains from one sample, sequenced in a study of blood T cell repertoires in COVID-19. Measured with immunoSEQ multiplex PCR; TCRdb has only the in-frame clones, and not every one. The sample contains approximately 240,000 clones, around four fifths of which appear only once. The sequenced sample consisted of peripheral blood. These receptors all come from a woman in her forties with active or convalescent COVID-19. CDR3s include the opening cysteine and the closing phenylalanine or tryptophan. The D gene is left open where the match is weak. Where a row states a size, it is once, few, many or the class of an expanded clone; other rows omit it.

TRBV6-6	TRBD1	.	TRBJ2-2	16	TGTGCCAGCCGCCGGACGGGACAGATTAACACCGGGGAGCTGTTTTTT	CASRRTGQINTGELFF
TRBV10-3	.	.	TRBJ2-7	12	TGTGCCATCAGTGAGACAGCCTACGAGCAGTACTTC	CAISETAYEQYF
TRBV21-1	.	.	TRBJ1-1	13	TGTGCCACCCTTCGGGTTGCGGACACTGAAGCTTTCTTT	CATLRVADTEAFF
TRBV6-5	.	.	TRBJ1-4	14	TGTGCCAGCAGTTCTCCCCGTCGGGATGAAAAACTGTTTTTT	CASSSPRRDEKLFF
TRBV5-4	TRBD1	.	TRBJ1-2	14	TGTGCCAGCAGCTCCGGACAGGGATCTTGGGGCTACACCTTC	CASSSGQGSWGYTF
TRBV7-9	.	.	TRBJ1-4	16	TGTGCCAGCAGCTCACCAGGGATTGCAACTAATGAAAAACTGTTTTTT	CASSSPGIATNEKLFF
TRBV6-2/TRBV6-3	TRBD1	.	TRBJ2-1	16	TGTGCCAGCAGTTACTCAGGGGACAGGGGGCTCGGTGAGCAGTTCTTC	CASSYSGDRGLGEQFF
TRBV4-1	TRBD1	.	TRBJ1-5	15	TGCGCCAGCAGCCATGGACAGGGGGACAATCAGCCCCAGCATTTT	CASSHGQGDNQPQHF
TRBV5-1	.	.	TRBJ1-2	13	TGCGCCAGCAGCTTGGTGGGGGCTGGCGGCTACACCTTC	CASSLVGAGGYTF
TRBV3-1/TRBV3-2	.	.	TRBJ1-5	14	TGTGCCAGCACCCACGGGCCGGGAAATCAGCCCCAGCATTTT	CASTHGPGNQPQHF
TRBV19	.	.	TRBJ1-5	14	TGTGCCAGTAGTCCAGGGGCGAGCAATCAGCCCCAGCATTTT	CASSPGASNQPQHF
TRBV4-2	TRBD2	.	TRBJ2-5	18	TGTGCCAGCAGCCAAGAACTCAGGGGCGGGGGGCCCCAAGAGACCCAGTACTTC	CASSQELRGGGPQETQYF
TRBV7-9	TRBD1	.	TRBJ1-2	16	TGTGCCAGCAGCTTAGGAACAGGGGGAGGCGGCTATGGCTACACCTTC	CASSLGTGGGGYGYTF
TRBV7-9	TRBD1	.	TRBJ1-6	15	TGTGCCAGCAGCGGAATGGGACAGGTTGGTTCACCCCTCCACTTT	CASSGMGQVGSPLHF
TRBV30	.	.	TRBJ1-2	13	TGTGCCTGGAGTGTAGCCAGGGATGGTGGCTACACCTTC	CAWSVARDGGYTF
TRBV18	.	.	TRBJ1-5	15	TGTGCCAGCTCCCCGGGGGGGCCTAGCAATCAGCCCCAGCATTTT	CASSPGGPSNQPQHF
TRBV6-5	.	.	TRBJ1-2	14	TGTGCCAGCAGCATCTCGGGGACTAACTATGGCTACACCTTC	CASSISGTNYGYTF
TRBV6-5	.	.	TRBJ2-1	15	TGTGCCAGCAGTTCCGGGACACTACCCTACAATGAGCAGTTCTTC	CASSSGTLPYNEQFF
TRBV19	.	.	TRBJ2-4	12	TGTGCCAGTAGTATAGGTGAGGGTAGCCAGTACTTC	CASSIGEGSQYF
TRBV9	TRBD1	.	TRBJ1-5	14	TGTGCCAGCAGCCGGGACAGGGGGTTTCAGCCCCAGCATTTT	CASSRDRGFQPQHF
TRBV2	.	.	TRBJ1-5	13	TGTGCCAGCGCCCTCCAGGGAAACCAGCCCCAGCATTTT	CASALQGNQPQHF
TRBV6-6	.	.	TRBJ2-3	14	TGTGCCAGCAGTTACAGTCTCCCGTGGGCTACGCAGTATTTT	CASSYSLPWATQYF
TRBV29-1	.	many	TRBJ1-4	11	TGCGTATTACTTGCCCATGAAAAACTGTTTTTT	CVLLAHEKLFF
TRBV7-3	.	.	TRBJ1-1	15	TGTGCCAGCAGCTTAAAACACAGCCTGAACACTGAAGCTTTCTTT	CASSLKHSLNTEAFF
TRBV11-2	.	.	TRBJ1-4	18	TGTGCCAGCAGCCTTGGAGGGACGCGAGTTGCAACTAATGAAAAACTGTTTTTT	CASSLGGTRVATNEKLFF
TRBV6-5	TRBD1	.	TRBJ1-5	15	TGTGCCAGCAAAAACAGGGGGGAGAGCAATCAGCCCCAGCATTTT	CASKNRGESNQPQHF
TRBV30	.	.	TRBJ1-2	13	TGTGCCTGGATCCCGGACAGTATCTATGGCTACACCTTC	CAWIPDSIYGYTF
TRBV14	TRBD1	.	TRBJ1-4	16	TGTGCCAGCAGCCCTCCCCGACAGGGCTTTTATGAAAAACTGTTTTTT	CASSPPRQGFYEKLFF
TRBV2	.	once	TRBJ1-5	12	TGTGCCAGCGGCGCAGGGCGACCGAACCAGCATTTT	CASGAGRPNQHF
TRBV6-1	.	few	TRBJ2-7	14	TGTGCCAGCAGTGAAGGGGCCAGGACCTACGAGCAGTACTTC	CASSEGARTYEQYF
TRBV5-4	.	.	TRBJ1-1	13	TGTGCCAGCTCCAGGGACTCGAACACTGAAGCTTTCTTT	CASSRDSNTEAFF
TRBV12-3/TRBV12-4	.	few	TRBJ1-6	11	TGTGCCAGCAGCTTCGGTACACCCCTCCACTTT	CASSFGTPLHF
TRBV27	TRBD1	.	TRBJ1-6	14	TGTGCCAGCACCCCGGGACAGGGGACCCTACCCCTCCACTTT	CASTPGQGTLPLHF
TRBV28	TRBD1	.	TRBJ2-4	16	TGTGCCAGCAGGGCCACAGGGGGCTCAGCCAAAAACATTCAGTACTTC	CASRATGGSAKNIQYF
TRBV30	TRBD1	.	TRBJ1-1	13	TGTGCCTGGGCGACAGGGTTGCACACTGAAGCTTTCTTT	CAWATGLHTEAFF
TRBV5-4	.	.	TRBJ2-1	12	TGTGCCAGCAGGAGGGGGTACAATGAGCAGTTCTTC	CASRRGYNEQFF
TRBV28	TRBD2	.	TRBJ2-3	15	TGTGCCAGCAGCCCCTGGCGGGGGATCACAGATACGCAGTATTTT	CASSPWRGITDTQYF
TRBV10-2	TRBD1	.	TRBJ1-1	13	TGCGCCAGCAGCGCCGACAGGGACACTGAAGCTTTCTTT	CASSADRDTEAFF
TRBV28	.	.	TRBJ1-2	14	TGTGCCAGCAGTCCCGGACACGTCCCTTATGGCTACACCTTC	CASSPGHVPYGYTF
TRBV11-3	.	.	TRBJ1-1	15	TGTGCCAGCAGCCGGAGGGTTCGGGGCGACACTGAAGCTTTCTTT	CASSRRVRGDTEAFF
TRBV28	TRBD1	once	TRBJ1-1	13	TGTGCCAGCAGTCGACAGGGGCGGGGTGAAGCTTTCTTT	CASSRQGRGEAFF
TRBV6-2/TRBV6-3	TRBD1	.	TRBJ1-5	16	TGTGCCAGCAGTGGACAGGGAGGATTAGTGAATCAGCCCCAGCATTTT	CASSGQGGLVNQPQHF
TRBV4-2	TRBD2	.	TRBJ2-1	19	TGTGCCAGCAGCCAAACAACTTTAGCGGGAAAAAGCCATTACAATGAGCAGTTCTTC	CASSQTTLAGKSHYNEQFF
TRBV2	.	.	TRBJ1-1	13	TGTGCCAGCAGTGAAGCGCTTGTCAGCAGGGCTTTCTTT	CASSEALVSRAFF
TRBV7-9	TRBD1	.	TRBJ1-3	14	TGTGCCAGCAGCTCAGGGGGATTTGGAAACACCATATATTTT	CASSSGGFGNTIYF
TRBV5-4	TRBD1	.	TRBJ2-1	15	TGTGCCAGCAGCTTGGGACAGGGGACCTGGGATGAGCAGTTCTTC	CASSLGQGTWDEQFF
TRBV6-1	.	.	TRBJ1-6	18	TGTGCCAGCAGTGAAGTTGTCACGCAAGCAACTCGTAATTCACCCCTCCACTTT	CASSEVVTQATRNSPLHF
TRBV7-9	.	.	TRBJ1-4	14	TGTGCCAGCAGCTTAGCTGGAGATAATGAAAAACTGTTTTTT	CASSLAGDNEKLFF
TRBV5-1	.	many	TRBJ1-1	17	TGCGCCAGCAGCCCCCCCATGGCCCTTCGTCGTGATACTGAAGCTTTCTTT	CASSPPMALRRDTEAFF